Below, 25 T cell receptor beta chains from the same sample are listed, as sequenced in a study of blood T cells in healthy people across ages. Using a J-beta primer mix together with a sample-barcoded 5' primer, a second PCR was run for roughly 6 to 12 cycles. TCRdb re-called the 5' RACE reads through MiXCR, storing one row per CDR3 protein. This table holds approximately 780,000 distinct CDR3 sequences, about 26% found once. These records were also assigned to another study, of T cells of mothers and their children.

Sequenced material: blood. These receptors all come from a boy under 18 in good health.

The V and J genes are TRBV5-1 and TRBJ2-1; D perhaps matches TRBD2 (5 bases). CDR1 is SGHRS, CDR2 YFSETQ, per germline. Between the trimmed V and J ends, which lost 3 bases and 3 bases, there was a span of 10 bases. The CDR3 length is 14 residues. The CDR3 sequence is CASSSGSVYNEQFF. In DNA form, the CDR3 reads TGCGCCAGCAGCTCGGGGAGCGTCTACAATGAGCAGTTCTTC.

This chain uses TRBV20-1 with TRBJ2-5; D is possibly TRBD1 (6 bases). TRBJ2-7 matches the DNA end more closely, so the J call is doubtful. The CDR3 covers 13 residues. Looked up from germline, CDR1 is DFQATT and CDR2 is SNEGSKA (reference sequence). CDR3 residues: CSARAGASYEQYF. In DNA form, the CDR3 reads TGCAGTGCTCGGGCAGGGGCCTCCTACGAGCAGTACTTC.

V gene TRBV7-9 combines with J gene TRBJ1-2, with a tentative D call TRBD1 (6 bases). Trimming left V 2 bases short and J 2 bases short, with 12 bases between. This CDR3 comprises 15 residues. CDR1 is SEHNR and CDR2 is FQNEAQ in the germline V gene (reference sequence). CDR3 sequence (DNA): TGTGCCAGCAGCTTAATAACCGGGACAAACTATGGCTACACCTTC. The encoded protein is CASSLITGTNYGYTF.

This chain uses TRBV9 with TRBJ2-3; possibly TRBD1 or TRBD2 for D (6 bases each). The germline gives CDR1 SGDLS, CDR2 YYNGEE. CDR3 length: 13 residues. V was clipped by 0 bases and J by 9 bases, with 11 bases between them. DNA for the CDR3: TGTGCCAGCAGCGTAGAGGGGGGCGGGACGCAGTATTTT. Its protein is CASSVEGGGTQYF.

The chain recombines TRBV7-2 with TRBJ2-3; D is ambiguous. The germline V gene encodes CDR1 SGHTA and CDR2 FQGNSA. V lost 5 bases, J lost 8 bases, and 20 bases lay in between. The CDR3 runs 15 residues. In nucleotides, the CDR3 is TGTGCCAGCAGCCGCCCCGGAAGGCCCCTTGGTACGCAGTATTTT. The encoded protein is CASSRPGRPLGTQYF.

V gene TRBV6-2 or TRBV6-3 combines with J gene TRBJ2-2; D is perhaps TRBD1 (5 bases). CDR1 and CDR2 (germline): MNHEY, SVGEGT. This CDR3 is built from 15 residues. Trimming cost V 6 bases and J 6 bases, with 17 bases left between them. CDR3 region: CASSRNLQVPGELFF. The CDR3 region has the DNA TGTGCCAGCAGCCGCAATCTACAGGTTCCCGGGGAGCTGTTTTTT.

This clonotype came up a few times. A much larger clone differs by one base, so this may be a read error. The chain carries TRBV15 and TRBJ1-5; 8 bases fit TRBD1. The length of the CDR3 is 16 residues. The V gene end was trimmed by 3 bases and the J gene end by 3 bases; junction bases not matched to a gene: 7. Germline CDR1 is LNHNV and CDR2 is YYDKDF (reference sequence). The chain's CDR3 is CATSSSNRGNNQPQHF. CDR3 bases: TGTGCCACCAGCAGTTCCAACAGGGGGAACAATCAGCCCCAGCATTTT.

This clonotype was seen only a few times. The V gene is TRBV5-5, the J gene TRBJ2-7, with D possibly matching TRBD2 (5 bases). The CDR3 is 13 residues long. V lost 5 bases and J 5 bases, leaving 14 bases between the germline ends. In germline, CDR1 is SGHKS, CDR2 YYEKEE (reference sequence). The CDR3 DNA sequence: TGTGCCAGCAGGCAGACGGAGGCCCACGAGCAGTACTTC. As protein: CASRQTEAHEQYF.

The chain is built from TRBV28 and TRBJ2-1, with TRBD2 as a possible D gene (7 bases). The end of the DNA fits TRBJ2-5 better, so the J call may be wrong. The germline V gene encodes CDR1 MDHEN and CDR2 SYDVKM. The CDR3 loop spans 16 amino acids. The CDR3 here is CASSWGQGGVAETQYF. CDR3 in DNA: TGTGCCAGCTCCTGGGGGCAGGGAGGGGTAGCAGAGACCCAGTACTTC.

This chain joins TRBV6-5 and TRBJ2-5, with 7 bases aligning to TRBD1. Trimming at V came to 6 bases and at J to 5 bases, leaving 12 bases not matched to a gene. The CDR3 extends over 15 amino acids. Germline assignment: CDR1 MNHEY and CDR2 SVGAGI. The CDR3 reads CASSPLEGAQETQYF. The CDR3 DNA reads TGTGCCAGCAGCCCCCTTGAGGGGGCGCAGGAGACCCAGTACTTC.

The rearrangement links TRBV11-1 to TRBJ2-1; TRBD1 is a possible D gene (5 bases). CDR3 length: 14 amino acids. CDR1 is SGHAT, CDR2 FQDESV, per germline (reference sequence). The V end lost 5 bases, the J end lost 1 base, and 9 bases lay between the germline ends. The CDR3 DNA reads as TGTGCCAGCAGCGCGACAGTGTCCTACAATGAGCAGTTCTTC. Protein sequence: CASSATVSYNEQFF.

This clonotype was counted only a few times. The J gene is TRBJ1-2, the V gene TRBV19; no clear D gene. CDR3 length: 12 residues. Trimming pared 9 bases from V and 8 bases from J, leaving 16 bases between. Germline CDR1 and CDR2: LNHDA and SQIVND (reference sequence). The CDR3: CASHRAPSGYTF. The CDR3 bases are TGTGCCAGCCACCGGGCCCCCAGCGGCTACACCTTC. Full variable domain (outside the CDR3, taken from reference TRBV19 and TRBJ1-2): DGGITQSPKYLFRKEGQNVTLSCEQNLNHDAMYWYRQDPGQGLRLIYYSQIVNDFQKGDIAEGYSVSREKKESFPLTVTSAQKNPTAFYLCASHRAPSGYTFGSGTRLTVV.

The chain carries TRBV5-1 and TRBJ1-2, with 10 nucleotides matching TRBD1. CDR3 length: 18 residues. Germline lookup yields CDR1 SGHRS and CDR2 YFSETQ. After removal of 2 bases from V and 3 bases from J, the junction contained 13 bases not matched to a gene. The CDR3 protein is CASSFPPGQGPADYGYTF. The DNA of the CDR3 is TGCGCCAGCAGCTTCCCCCCGGGACAGGGGCCCGCGGACTATGGCTACACCTTC. The full variable domain, rest sourced from reference TRBV5-1 and TRBJ1-2, is KAGVTQTPRYLIKTRGQQVTLSCSPISGHRSVSWYQQTPGQGLQFLFEYFSETQRNKGNFPGRFSGRQFSNSRSEMNVSTLELGDSALYLCASSFPPGQGPADYGYTFGSGTRLTVV.

V and J are TRBV28 and TRBJ1-5, with D maybe TRBD1 (6 bases). The CDR3 spans 15 residues. Germline lookup yields CDR1 MDHEN and CDR2 SYDVKM. V dropped 7 bases and J dropped 4 bases, with 17 bases sitting between them. The CDR3 region is CASKMKEGGNQPQHF. The CDR3 DNA follows: TGTGCCAGCAAGATGAAGGAAGGGGGGAATCAGCCCCAGCATTTT.

This clonotype has more than one count but fewer than ten. The V and J genes are TRBV5-1 and TRBJ2-3; TRBD2 matches 8 bases. V shed 1 base and J 5 bases; nucleotides not matched to a gene: 3. The CDR3 runs to 14 residues. Germline-derived CDR1 and CDR2 are SGHRS and YFSETQ. DNA for the CDR3: TGCGCCAGCAGCTTGCAAGCGGGGGAAGATACGCAGTATTTT. This translates into CASSLQAGEDTQYF.

The chain is built from TRBV12-3 or TRBV12-4 and TRBJ2-7, with D uncertain. CDR3 length: 12 amino acids. The ends were cut back, 6 bases at V and 2 bases at J, with 8 bases in the middle. CDR3 nucleotides: TGTGCCAGCAGCGTGCGAGCCTACGAGCAGTACTTC. This gives the protein CASSVRAYEQYF.

A note on this clonotype: The junction departs from germline at one end; a sequencing error may be responsible. The V call is TRBV27, the J call TRBJ2-1; D call uncertain. The CDR3 sequence is 15 residues long. Per the germline V gene, CDR1 is MNHEY and CDR2 is SMNVEV (reference sequence). The CDR3 loop reads CANSWAETRVNEQFF. Written as DNA, the CDR3 is TGTGCCAACAGTTGGGCGGAGACAAGGGTCAATGAGCAGTTCTTC.

This clonotype was observed at least ten times. This sequence joins TRBV4-2 and TRBJ2-5; 14 positions match TRBD2. Looked up from germline, CDR1 is LGHNA and CDR2 is YNFKEQ. The CDR3 spans 17 residues. V was clipped by 1 base and J by 3 bases; unmatched bases: 4. CDR3 bases: TGTGCCAGCAGCCAAGTGGGGACTAGCGGGGGTAAAGAGACCCAGTACTTC. Translation: CASSQVGTSGGKETQYF.

This chain uses TRBV20-1 with TRBJ1-4; the D gene is possibly TRBD1 (6 bases). Between the trimmed V and J ends, which lost 5 bases and 6 bases, there was a span of 16 bases. The germline CDR1 and CDR2 sequences are DFQATT and SNEGSKA (reference sequence). The length of the CDR3 is 14 residues. CDR3 nucleotide sequence: TGCAGTGCTCCCCGCAGGGGAGGAGATGAAAAACTGTTTTTT. This gives the protein CSAPRRGGDEKLFF.

This sequence joins TRBV3-1 and TRBJ2-7; 7 nucleotides agree with TRBD2. Germline-derived CDR1 and CDR2 are LGHDT and YNNKEL (reference sequence). J gave up 1 base and V 4 bases, and 7 bases lay outside the gene matches. CDR3 length: 15 amino acids. Here the CDR3 DNA reads TGTGCCAGCAGCCCCTTCGGACTAGATTCCTACGAGCAGTACTTC. This translates into CASSPFGLDSYEQYF.

The chain employs TRBV3-1 and TRBJ1-2; D is unresolved. CDR1 and CDR2 (germline): LGHDT, YNNKEL (reference sequence). The CDR3 extends over 13 amino acids. V lost 4 bases and J lost 4, with 10 bases in between. CDR3 region: CASSLTQFYGYTF. The CDR3 region has the DNA TGTGCCAGCAGCCTCACACAGTTCTATGGCTACACCTTC.

This clonotype was seen a handful of times. The chain joins TRBV7-3 to TRBJ2-5, with TRBD1 matching over 7 bases. Trimming cost V 5 bases and J 2 bases; bases outside gene matches: 8. Germline CDR1 and CDR2: SGHTA and FQGTGA. The CDR3 has 15 residues. The CDR3 coding sequence is TGTGCCAGCAGCCAAGACGGGACAGTTCAAGAGACCCAGTACTTC. It translates to CASSQDGTVQETQYF.

The chain uses TRBV6-5 and TRBJ1-2, with TRBD1 as a possible D gene (6 bases). The CDR3 runs 13 residues. V shed 7 bases and J shed 8 bases, with 17 bases lying between them. Germline V gene sequence: CDR1 MNHEY, CDR2 SVGAGI. In nucleotides, the CDR3 is TGTGCCAGCAACCCCGTGGGGGCTCGGGGCTACACCTTC. This translates into CASNPVGARGYTF.

This clonotype occurred a few times. The chain joins TRBV10-3 to TRBJ2-7; 11 nucleotides align to TRBD1. CDR3 length equals 15 residues. From germline, CDR1 is ENHRY and CDR2 SYGVKD. After removal of 3 bases from V and 0 bases from J, the junction contained 1 base not matched to a gene. The CDR3 protein is CAISEGTGGSYEQYF. CDR3 sequence (DNA): TGTGCCATCAGTGAAGGGACAGGGGGCTCCTACGAGCAGTACTTC.

V gene TRBV19 combines with J gene TRBJ1-1; D unresolved. CDR1 and CDR2 (germline): LNHDA, SQIVND (reference sequence). Between the trimmed V and J ends, which lost 11 bases and 4 bases, there was a span of 17 bases. CDR3 length: 13 amino acids. CDR3 coding DNA: TGTGCCGCTTCTAGAGTTTTTGGCACTGAAGCTTTCTTT. Its translation: CAASRVFGTEAFF.